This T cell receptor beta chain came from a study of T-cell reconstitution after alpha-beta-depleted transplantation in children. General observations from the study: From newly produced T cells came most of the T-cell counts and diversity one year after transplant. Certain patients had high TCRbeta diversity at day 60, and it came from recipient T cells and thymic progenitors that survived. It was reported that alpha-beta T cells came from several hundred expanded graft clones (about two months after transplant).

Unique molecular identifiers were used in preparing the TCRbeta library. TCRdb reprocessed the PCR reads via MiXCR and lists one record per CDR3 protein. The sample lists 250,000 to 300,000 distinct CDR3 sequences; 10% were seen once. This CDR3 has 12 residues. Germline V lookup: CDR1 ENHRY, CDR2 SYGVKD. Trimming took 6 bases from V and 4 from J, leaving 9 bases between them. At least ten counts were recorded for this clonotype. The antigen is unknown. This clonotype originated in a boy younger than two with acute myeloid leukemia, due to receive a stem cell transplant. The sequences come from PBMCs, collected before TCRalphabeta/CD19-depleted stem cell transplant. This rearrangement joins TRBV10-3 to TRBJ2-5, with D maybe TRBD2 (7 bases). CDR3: CAIRGGAETQYF. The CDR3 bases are TGTGCCATCAGGGGGGGGGCAGAGACCCAGTACTTC.